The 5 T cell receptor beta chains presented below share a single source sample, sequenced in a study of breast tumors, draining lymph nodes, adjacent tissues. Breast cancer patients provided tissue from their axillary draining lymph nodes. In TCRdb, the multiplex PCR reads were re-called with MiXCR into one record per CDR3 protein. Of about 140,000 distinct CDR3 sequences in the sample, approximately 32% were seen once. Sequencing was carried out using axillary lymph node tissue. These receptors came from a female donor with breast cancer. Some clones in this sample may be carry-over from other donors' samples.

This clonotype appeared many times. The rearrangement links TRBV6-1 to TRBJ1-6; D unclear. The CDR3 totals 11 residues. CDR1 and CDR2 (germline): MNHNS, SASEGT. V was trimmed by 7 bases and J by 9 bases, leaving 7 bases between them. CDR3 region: CASTESSPLHF. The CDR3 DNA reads TGTGCCAGCACAGAGAGTTCACCCCTCCACTTT.

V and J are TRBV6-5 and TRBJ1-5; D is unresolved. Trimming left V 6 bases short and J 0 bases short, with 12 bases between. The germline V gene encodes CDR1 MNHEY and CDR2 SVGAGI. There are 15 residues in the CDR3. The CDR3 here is CASRVLAYSNQPQHF. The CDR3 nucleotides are TGTGCCAGCAGAGTACTAGCGTATAGCAATCAGCCCCAGCATTTT.

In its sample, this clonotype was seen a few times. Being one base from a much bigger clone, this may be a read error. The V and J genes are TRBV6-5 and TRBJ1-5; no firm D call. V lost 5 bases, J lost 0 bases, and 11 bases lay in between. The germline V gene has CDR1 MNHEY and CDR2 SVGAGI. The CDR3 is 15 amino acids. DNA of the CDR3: TGTGCCAGCAGTCATAATGGGGATAGCAATCAGCCCCAGCATTTT. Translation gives CASSHNGDSNQPQHF.

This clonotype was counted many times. The CDR3 loop is CASSPGLGQEGDYGYTF. The CDR3 nucleotides are TGTGCCAGCTCTCCAGGGCTAGGACAGGAGGGGGACTATGGCTACACCTTC. The rearrangement joins TRBV18 to TRBJ1-2; 7 positions agree with TRBD1. V lost 6 bases to trimming and J lost 3 bases; unmatched junction nucleotides: 16. This CDR3 has 17 residues. Germline CDR1 KGHSH, CDR2 LQKENI.

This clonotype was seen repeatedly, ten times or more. The CDR3 region has the DNA TGTGCCAGCAGCTTAGGACAGTCAAGTGAAAAACTGTTTTTT. Translated, it gives CASSLGQSSEKLFF. V usage is TRBV7-9 and J usage is TRBJ1-4, with D possibly matching TRBD1 (5 bases). Germline CDR1 reads SEHNR; CDR2 reads FQNEAQ (reference sequence). The CDR3 has 14 amino acids. V was trimmed by 1 base and J by 7 bases, leaving 10 bases between them.